These 30 T cell receptor beta chains were all obtained from the same sample, sequenced in a study of blood T cell repertoires in COVID-19. The protocol was immunoSEQ multiplex PCR, while the TCRdb copy is restricted to in-frame clones and leaves out a portion. Among more than 95,000 clones listed, about 90% were seen once. The sequenced sample consisted of peripheral blood. These receptors all come from a human donor in a cohort sampled during active COVID-19.

The V call is TRBV18, the J call TRBJ2-5, with 7 bases fitting TRBD1. V gave up 3 bases and J gave up 5 bases; unmatched junction bases: 12. The CDR3 is 16 amino acids. Looked up from germline, CDR1 is KGHSH and CDR2 is LQKENI. CDR3 nucleotide sequence: TGTGCCAGCTCACCCTCCCGGACAGGACATTCGGAGACCCAGTACTTC. Its protein is CASSPSRTGHSETQYF.

This chain links TRBV3-1 (or the pseudogene TRBV3-2) with TRBJ2-7; TRBD2 agrees at 7 bases. This CDR3 comprises 13 residues. V trimming: 5 bases; J trimming: 3 bases; junction bases outside the gene matches: 4. CDR1 and CDR2 (germline): LGHDT, YNNKEL (reference sequence). The DNA for the CDR3 is TGTGCCAGCAGCGAACCGGGAGGCTACGAGCAGTACTTC. It yields the protein CASSEPGGYEQYF.

V usage is TRBV3-1 (or the pseudogene TRBV3-2) and J usage is TRBJ1-3; D is unresolved. This CDR3 spans 15 amino acids. V lost 0 bases, J lost 0 bases, and 6 bases lay in between. Germline CDR1 and CDR2: LGHDT and YNNKEL (reference sequence). CDR3 nucleotide sequence: TGTGCCAGCAGCCAAGACATTAGCTCTGGAAACACCATATATTTT. It encodes CASSQDISSGNTIYF.

The gene calls are TRBV4-1 and TRBJ2-5; D might be TRBD2 (5 bases). Germline CDR1 MGHRA, CDR2 YSYEKL. V was shortened by 0 bases and J by 5 bases, with 13 bases between the two germline ends. The CDR3 has 15 amino acids. The CDR3, as DNA: TGCGCCAGCAGCCAAGACCCGGGGATCGTGGAGACCCAGTACTTC. This gives the protein CASSQDPGIVETQYF.

This chain uses TRBV7-3 with TRBJ1-2; TRBD1 aligns across 9 bases. This CDR3 has 16 amino acids. Unmatched junction bases numbered 10, after V lost 2 bases and J lost 6 bases. CDR1 is SGHTA, CDR2 FQGTGA, per germline. Written as DNA, the CDR3 is TGTGCCAGCAGCTTAGCCCGGGACAGGGAAGTTCATGGCTACACCTTC. Amino acids: CASSLARDREVHGYTF. The full variable domain, rest sourced from reference TRBV7-3 and TRBJ1-2, is GAGVSQTPSNKVTEKGKYVELRCDPISGHTALYWYRQSLGQGPEFLIYFQGTGAADDSGLPNDRFFAVRPEGSVSTLKIQRTERGDSAVYLCASSLARDREVHGYTFGSGTRLTVV.

The chain uses TRBV3-1 (or the pseudogene TRBV3-2) and TRBJ2-3; 8 bases are a match to TRBD2. From germline, CDR1 is LGHDT and CDR2 YNNKEL (reference sequence). V shed 1 base and J 3 bases; nucleotides not matched to a gene: 6. The CDR3 contains 16 residues. This CDR3 reads CASSQVGGGRTDTQYF. The CDR3, as DNA: TGTGCCAGCAGCCAAGTCGGGGGGGGCCGAACAGATACGCAGTATTTT.

The V call is TRBV6-5, the J call TRBJ2-7, with 8 bases aligning to TRBD1. The germline CDR1 and CDR2 sequences are MNHEY and SVGAGI. V was clipped by 9 bases and J by 3 bases; unmatched bases: 7. This CDR3 is built from 13 residues. CDR3 sequence reads: CASVPGGFYEQYF. The CDR3 bases are TGTGCCAGTGTTCCAGGGGGCTTCTACGAGCAGTACTTC.

A note on this clone: Relative to the germline gene, one junction end is altered; a read error may explain this. This sequence joins TRBV7-2 and TRBJ2-7; 7 bases match TRBD1. Germline values: CDR1 SGHTA, CDR2 FQGNSA. The CDR3 consists of 12 residues. CDR3 sequence: CASSSHSGTAFF. In nucleotides, the CDR3 is TGTGCCAGCAGCTCCCACTCCGGGACAGCCTTTTTC.

V and J are TRBV6-6 and TRBJ1-1; D perhaps matches TRBD1 (6 bases). The CDR3 has 14 amino acids. The germline gives CDR1 MNHNY, CDR2 SVGAGI (reference sequence). V lost 6 bases and J lost 5, with 16 bases in between. The CDR3 is CASSPGTSETEAFF. Written as DNA, the CDR3 is TGTGCCAGCAGCCCGGGGACATCGGAAACTGAAGCTTTCTTT.

The V gene is TRBV7-9, the J gene TRBJ1-1, with 9 bases aligning to TRBD1. Germline V gives CDR1 SEHNR, CDR2 FQNEAQ (reference sequence). V lost 1 base and J lost 5; bases outside the gene matches: 8. The CDR3 length is 16 residues. The CDR3 coding sequence is TGTGCCAGCAGCTTAGTGGGGACAGGGAGTAGGACTGAAGCTTTCTTT. It codes for CASSLVGTGSRTEAFF.

This clone has a handful of counts. The chain has TRBV9 and TRBJ2-2, with 9 bases identical to TRBD2. Germline V gene sequence: CDR1 SGDLS, CDR2 YYNGEE. Trimming removed 4 bases from V and 5 bases from J; junction bases left unmatched: 6. The CDR3 loop spans 15 amino acids. The CDR3 DNA reads TGTGCCAGCAGCCTTAGCGGGGGAAGGACCGGGGAGCTGTTTTTT. Translation gives CASSLSGGRTGELFF.

This chain joins TRBV5-1 and TRBJ2-4; maybe TRBD1 (6 bases). In germline, CDR1 is SGHRS, CDR2 YFSETQ. This CDR3 has 15 residues. The germline V and J ends were trimmed by 4 bases and 6 bases, with 17 bases remaining between them. The chain's CDR3 is CASSQAGGSGNIQYF. In DNA, the CDR3 is TGCGCCAGCAGCCAAGCTGGGGGCTCTGGAAACATTCAGTACTTC.

The V call is TRBV5-8, the J call TRBJ2-1; the match to TRBD2 covers 8 bases. Germline V CDR1 and CDR2: SGHTS, YDEGEE. CDR3 length equals 17 residues. With 4 bases clipped from V and 0 bases from J, the junction kept 9 bases outside the gene matches. The CDR3 reads CASSDRGGRNSYNEQFF. DNA of the CDR3: TGTGCCAGCAGCGATCGCGGGGGGCGTAACTCCTACAATGAGCAGTTCTTC.

This sequence joins TRBV27 and TRBJ2-7; the match to TRBD1 covers 8 bases. This CDR3 is built from 17 residues. In germline, CDR1 is MNHEY, CDR2 SMNVEV (reference sequence). J lost 3 bases, V lost 0 bases, and 10 bases had no gene match. CDR3: CASSLSNAQGAFYEQYF. CDR3 sequence (DNA): TGTGCCAGCAGTTTATCGAACGCCCAGGGGGCCTTCTACGAGCAGTACTTC.

This chain links TRBV6-5 with TRBJ2-3, with 12 bases that match TRBD2. V dropped 6 bases and J dropped 6; count of bases not matched to a gene: 7. The CDR3 totals 15 residues. Germline CDR1 and CDR2: MNHEY and SVGAGI. CDR3 bases: TGTGCCAGCAGCCTGACTAGCGGGGGAGCGGATACGCAGTATTTT. Encoded protein: CASSLTSGGADTQYF.

The chain carries TRBV19 and TRBJ2-7; TRBD1 matches at 10 bases. The length of the CDR3 is 14 residues. V was clipped by 5 bases and J by 6 bases; unmatched bases: 7. Per germline, CDR1 LNHDA and CDR2 SQIVND (reference sequence). CDR3 amino acids: CASSSTRQGAEQYF. CDR3 sequence (DNA): TGTGCCAGTAGTTCAACTCGACAGGGGGCCGAGCAGTACTTC. Filled out from reference TRBV19 and TRBJ2-7, the complete variable domain reads DGGITQSPKYLFRKEGQNVTLSCEQNLNHDAMYWYRQDPGQGLRLIYYSQIVNDFQKGDIAEGYSVSREKKESFPLTVTSAQKNPTAFYLCASSSTRQGAEQYFGPGTRLTVT.

CDR3 nucleotides: TGTGCCAGCAGCTTATTTGGTGGGACAGGCGAAGCTTTCTTT. This sequence encodes CASSLFGGTGEAFF. The rearrangement links TRBV7-3 to TRBJ1-1; 8 nucleotides align to TRBD1. Losses at the gene ends were 2 bases for V and 8 bases for J; bases not matched to a gene: 7. The germline V gene has CDR1 SGHTA and CDR2 FQGTGA. This CDR3 comprises 14 residues.

CDR3 in DNA: TGTGCCTGGAGTGTAAAGGTGAGCGGACCTCACATTTGGTCCTACAATGAGCAGTTCTTC. It codes for CAWSVKVSGPHIWSYNEQFF. The rearrangement uses TRBV30 and TRBJ2-1, with D perhaps matching TRBD2 (5 bases). CDR1 and CDR2 from the germline V gene are GTSNPN and SVGIG (reference sequence). This CDR3 comprises 20 residues. V was pared by 0 bases and J by 1 base, with 25 bases between.

The chain employs TRBV7-6 and TRBJ2-1; D might be TRBD2 (7 bases). V was cut by 5 bases and J by 5 bases, with 16 bases left in between. Looked up from germline, CDR1 is SGHVS and CDR2 is FNYEAQ. The CDR3 runs 15 residues. CDR3 DNA sequence: TGTGCCAGCAGCCCAACTGGGGGGGCTCACAATGAGCAGTTCTTC. This encodes CASSPTGGAHNEQFF.

V usage is TRBV30 and J usage is TRBJ2-2; D uncertain. This CDR3 comprises 15 residues. Germline V lookup: CDR1 GTSNPN, CDR2 SVGIG (reference sequence). V dropped 0 bases and J dropped 1 base, with 9 bases sitting between them. The CDR3 region is CAWSVLGWNTGELFF. CDR3 DNA: TGTGCCTGGAGTGTACTGGGCTGGAACACCGGGGAGCTGTTTTTT.

V usage is TRBV5-1 and J usage is TRBJ2-6, with D possibly TRBD2 on 7 matching bases. Germline V gene lookup returns CDR1 SGHRS and CDR2 YFSETQ. V was clipped by 1 base and J by 0 bases, with 14 bases between them. This CDR3 has 18 amino acids. The CDR3 reads CASSLYGGPTSGANVLTF. Written as DNA, the CDR3 is TGCGCCAGCAGCTTGTACGGGGGGCCAACCTCTGGGGCCAACGTCCTGACTTTC.

The gene calls are TRBV28 and TRBJ1-2, with D perhaps matching TRBD1 (5 bases). V dropped 5 bases and J dropped 6 bases, with 16 bases sitting between them. The CDR3 runs to 14 residues. In germline, CDR1 is MDHEN, CDR2 SYDVKM. CDR3 protein: CASSPPGQGHGYTF. The CDR3, as DNA: TGTGCCAGCAGTCCCCCCGGACAAGGGCATGGCTACACCTTC.

This chain uses TRBV3-1 (or the pseudogene TRBV3-2) with TRBJ1-1; the match to TRBD1 covers 8 bases. The germline CDR1 and CDR2 sequences are LGHDT and YNNKEL (reference sequence). V shed 2 bases, J shed 3 bases, and the junction held 2 bases outside the gene matches. This CDR3 has 14 residues. CDR3 nucleotides: TGTGCCAGCAGCCAACAGGGGGCGGACACTGAAGCTTTCTTT. Translated, it gives CASSQQGADTEAFF.

V is TRBV27 and J is TRBJ1-4; TRBD1 aligns across 8 bases. V lost 6 bases and J lost 7; bases outside the gene matches: 10. The length of the CDR3 is 15 residues. The V gene's germline CDR1 is MNHEY and CDR2 SMNVEV (reference sequence). CDR3 bases: TGTGCCAGCAGATCACAGGGGGGTCGAGGTGAAAAACTGTTTTTT. It specifies CASRSQGGRGEKLFF.

The gene calls are TRBV28 and TRBJ1-4; the D gene is possibly TRBD1 (5 bases). This CDR3 contains 17 residues. V was trimmed by 0 bases and J by 4 bases, leaving 15 bases between them. The germline gives CDR1 MDHEN, CDR2 SYDVKM. CDR3 coding DNA: TGTGCCAGCAGTTTATGGGCGGGGACCACTCATAATGAAAAACTGTTTTTT. This encodes CASSLWAGTTHNEKLFF. Using reference TRBV28 and TRBJ1-4 for the parts outside the CDR3, the full variable domain is DVKVTQSSRYLVKRTGEKVFLECVQDMDHENMFWYRQDPGLGLRLIYFSYDVKMKEKGDIPEGYSVSREKKERFSLILESASTNQTSMYLCASSLWAGTTHNEKLFFGSGTQLSVL.

The J gene is TRBJ2-7, the V gene TRBV5-6; TRBD2 aligns across 13 bases. The germline V gene encodes CDR1 SGHDT and CDR2 YYEEEE. V was clipped by 4 bases and J by 3 bases; unmatched bases: 7. The CDR3 runs to 16 residues. CDR3 loop: CASSPGLAGAHYEQYF. CDR3 DNA sequence: TGTGCCAGCAGCCCAGGACTAGCGGGAGCCCACTACGAGCAGTACTTC.

V gene TRBV18 combines with J gene TRBJ1-2; a possible D gene is TRBD1 (6 bases). The CDR3 runs 15 residues. Trimming cost V 3 bases and J 0 bases, with 11 bases left between them. Germline V lookup: CDR1 KGHSH, CDR2 LQKENI. DNA of the CDR3: TGTGCCAGCTCACCCTCGACAGGAGCTAACTATGGCTACACCTTC. Amino acid sequence: CASSPSTGANYGYTF. The whole variable domain, filled in from reference TRBV18 and TRBJ1-2, reads NAGVMQNPRHLVRRRGQEARLRCSPMKGHSHVYWYRQLPEEGLKFMVYLQKENIIDESGMPKERFSAEFPKEGPSILRIQQVVRGDSAAYFCASSPSTGANYGYTFGSGTRLTVV.

The chain links TRBV19 to TRBJ1-5; D not resolved. The V end lost 8 bases, the J end lost 3 bases, and 14 bases lay between the germline ends. Per germline, CDR1 LNHDA and CDR2 SQIVND (reference sequence). This CDR3 is built from 14 residues. CDR3 sequence: CASRWAGYNQPQHF. The CDR3 nucleotides are TGTGCCAGTCGGTGGGCGGGATACAATCAGCCCCAGCATTTT. Full variable domain (outside the CDR3, taken from reference TRBV19 and TRBJ1-5): DGGITQSPKYLFRKEGQNVTLSCEQNLNHDAMYWYRQDPGQGLRLIYYSQIVNDFQKGDIAEGYSVSREKKESFPLTVTSAQKNPTAFYLCASRWAGYNQPQHFGDGTRLSIL.

The chain recombines TRBV16 with TRBJ2-1, with D possibly TRBD2 on 6 matching bases. With 7 bases removed from V and 1 base from J, the gap between germline ends came to 11 bases. Germline V CDR1 and CDR2: KGHSY, FQNENV. The CDR3 extends over 14 amino acids. This CDR3 reads CASTLARSYNEQFF. As DNA, the CDR3 is TGTGCCAGCACCCTAGCGCGTTCCTACAATGAGCAGTTCTTC.

The J gene is TRBJ2-2, the V gene TRBV5-1; 9 bases match TRBD1. Germline V gene data show CDR1 as SGHRS and CDR2 as YFSETQ. The CDR3 extends over 16 amino acids. The V segment lost 4 bases and the J segment 6 bases; nucleotides outside the gene matches: 10. The chain's CDR3 is CASSRPRDRAAGELFF. The CDR3 DNA reads as TGCGCCAGCAGCCGGCCCCGGGACAGGGCCGCCGGGGAGCTGTTTTTT.